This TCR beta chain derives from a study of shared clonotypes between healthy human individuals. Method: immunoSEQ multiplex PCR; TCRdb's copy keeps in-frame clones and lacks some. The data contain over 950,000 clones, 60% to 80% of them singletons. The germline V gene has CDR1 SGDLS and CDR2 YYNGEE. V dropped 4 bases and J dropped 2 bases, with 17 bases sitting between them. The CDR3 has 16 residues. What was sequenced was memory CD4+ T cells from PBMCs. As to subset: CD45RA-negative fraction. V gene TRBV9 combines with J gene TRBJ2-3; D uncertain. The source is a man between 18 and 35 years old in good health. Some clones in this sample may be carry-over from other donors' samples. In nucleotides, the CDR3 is TGTGCCAGCAGCACTGGCTTACTCCTAAACACAGATACGCAGTATTTT. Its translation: CASSTGLLLNTDTQYF. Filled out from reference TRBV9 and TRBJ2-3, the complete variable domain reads DSGVTQTPKHLITATGQRVTLRCSPRSGDLSVYWYQQSLDQGLQFLIQYYNGEERAKGNILERFSAQQFPDLHSELNLSSLELGDSALYFCASSTGLLLNTDTQYFGPGTRLTVL.